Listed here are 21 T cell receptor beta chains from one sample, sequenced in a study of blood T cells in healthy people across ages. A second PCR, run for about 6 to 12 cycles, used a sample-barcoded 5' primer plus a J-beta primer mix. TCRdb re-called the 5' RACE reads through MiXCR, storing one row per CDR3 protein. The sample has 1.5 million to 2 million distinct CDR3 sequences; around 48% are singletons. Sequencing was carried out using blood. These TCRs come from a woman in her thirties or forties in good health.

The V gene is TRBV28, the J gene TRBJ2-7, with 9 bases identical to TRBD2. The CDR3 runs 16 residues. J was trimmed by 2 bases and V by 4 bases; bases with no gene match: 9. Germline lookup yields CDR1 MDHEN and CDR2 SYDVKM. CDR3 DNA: TGTGCCAGCAGTTCGGTAGCGGGAGAGACCCCCTACGAGCAGTACTTC. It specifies CASSSVAGETPYEQYF.

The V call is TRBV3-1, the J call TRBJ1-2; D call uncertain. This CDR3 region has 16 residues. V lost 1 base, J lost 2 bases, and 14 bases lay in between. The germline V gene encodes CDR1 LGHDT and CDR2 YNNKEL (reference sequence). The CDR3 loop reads CASSQGWAAQNYGYTF. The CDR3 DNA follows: TGTGCCAGCAGCCAAGGTTGGGCAGCCCAAAACTATGGCTACACCTTC.

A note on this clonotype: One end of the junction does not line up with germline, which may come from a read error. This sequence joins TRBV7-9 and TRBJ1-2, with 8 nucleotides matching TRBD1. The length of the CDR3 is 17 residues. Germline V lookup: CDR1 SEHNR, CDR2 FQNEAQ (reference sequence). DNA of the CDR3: TGTGCCGGCAGCTTAGATGGGCAGGGGGCCGGTCAGGGTGGCTACACCTTC. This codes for CAGSLDGQGAGQGGYTF.

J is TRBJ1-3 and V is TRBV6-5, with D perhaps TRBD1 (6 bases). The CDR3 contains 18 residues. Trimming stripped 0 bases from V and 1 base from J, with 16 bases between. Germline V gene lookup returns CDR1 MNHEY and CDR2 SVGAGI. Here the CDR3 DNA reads TGTGCCAGCAGTTACTCACCTTGGGGGCCGGTATCTGGAAACACCATATATTTT. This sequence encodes CASSYSPWGPVSGNTIYF.

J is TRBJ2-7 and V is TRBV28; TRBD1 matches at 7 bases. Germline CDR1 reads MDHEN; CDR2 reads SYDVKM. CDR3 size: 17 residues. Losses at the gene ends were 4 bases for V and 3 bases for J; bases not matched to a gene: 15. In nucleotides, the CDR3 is TGTGCCAGCAGTTCCCTCCCCCGACAGGGAACGGGCTACGAGCAGTACTTC. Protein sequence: CASSSLPRQGTGYEQYF. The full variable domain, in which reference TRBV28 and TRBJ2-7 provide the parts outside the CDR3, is DVKVTQSSRYLVKRTGEKVFLECVQDMDHENMFWYRQDPGLGLRLIYFSYDVKMKEKGDIPEGYSVSREKKERFSLILESASTNQTSMYLCASSSLPRQGTGYEQYFGPGTRLTVT.

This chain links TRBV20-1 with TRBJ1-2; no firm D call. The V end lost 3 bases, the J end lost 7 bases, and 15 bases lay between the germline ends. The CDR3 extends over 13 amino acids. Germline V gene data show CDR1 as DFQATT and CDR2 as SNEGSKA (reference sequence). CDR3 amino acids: CSARTPSRGGYTF. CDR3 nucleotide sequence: TGCAGTGCTAGGACACCCAGTCGTGGTGGCTACACCTTC.

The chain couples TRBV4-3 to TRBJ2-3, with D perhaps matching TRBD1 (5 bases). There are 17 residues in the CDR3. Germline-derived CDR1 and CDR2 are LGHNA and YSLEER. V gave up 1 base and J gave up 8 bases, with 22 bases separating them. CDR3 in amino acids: CASSQALQGGRTGTQYF. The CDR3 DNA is TGCGCCAGCAGCCAAGCCCTGCAGGGTGGACGTACGGGTACGCAGTATTTT.

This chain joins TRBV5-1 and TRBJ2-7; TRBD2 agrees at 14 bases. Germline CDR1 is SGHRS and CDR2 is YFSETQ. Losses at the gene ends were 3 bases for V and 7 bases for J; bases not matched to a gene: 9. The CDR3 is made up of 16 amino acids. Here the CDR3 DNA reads TGCGCCAGCAGCTCAGAGACTAGCGGGGGGGAAGATGAGCAGTACTTC. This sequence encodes CASSSETSGGEDEQYF.

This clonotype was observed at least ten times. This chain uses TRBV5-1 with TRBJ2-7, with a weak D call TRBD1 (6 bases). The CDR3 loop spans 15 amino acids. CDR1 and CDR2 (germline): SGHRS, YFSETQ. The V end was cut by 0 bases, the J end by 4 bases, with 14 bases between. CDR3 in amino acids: CASSLVPGVSYEQYF. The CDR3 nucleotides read TGCGCCAGCAGCTTGGTTCCAGGGGTATCGTACGAGCAGTACTTC.

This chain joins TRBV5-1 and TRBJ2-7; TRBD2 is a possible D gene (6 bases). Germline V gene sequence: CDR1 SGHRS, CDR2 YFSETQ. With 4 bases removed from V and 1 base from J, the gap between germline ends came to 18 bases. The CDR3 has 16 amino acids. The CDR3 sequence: CASSPEGRAESYEQYF. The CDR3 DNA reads TGCGCCAGCAGCCCGGAGGGACGGGCCGAATCCTACGAGCAGTACTTC.

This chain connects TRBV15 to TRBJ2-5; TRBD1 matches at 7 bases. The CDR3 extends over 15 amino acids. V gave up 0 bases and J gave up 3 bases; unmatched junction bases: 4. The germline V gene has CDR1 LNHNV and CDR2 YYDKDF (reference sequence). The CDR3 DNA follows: TGTGCCACCAGCAGAGATCTCGGGACAGAAGAGACCCAGTACTTC. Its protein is CATSRDLGTEETQYF.

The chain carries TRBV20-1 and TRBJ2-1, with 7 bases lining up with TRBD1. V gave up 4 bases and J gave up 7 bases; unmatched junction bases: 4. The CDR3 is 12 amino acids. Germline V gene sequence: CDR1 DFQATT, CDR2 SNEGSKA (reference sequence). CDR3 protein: CSANYRGNEQFF. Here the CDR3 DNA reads TGCAGTGCTAATTACAGGGGAAATGAGCAGTTCTTC.

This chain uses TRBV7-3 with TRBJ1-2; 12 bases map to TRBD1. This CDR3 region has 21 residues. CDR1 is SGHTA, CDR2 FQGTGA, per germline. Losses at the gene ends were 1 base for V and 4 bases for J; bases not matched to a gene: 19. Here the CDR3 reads CASSLKVGQGATCAFLYGYTF. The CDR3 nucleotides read TGTGCCAGCAGCTTAAAAGTGGGACAGGGGGCGACATGTGCCTTCCTCTATGGCTACACCTTC.

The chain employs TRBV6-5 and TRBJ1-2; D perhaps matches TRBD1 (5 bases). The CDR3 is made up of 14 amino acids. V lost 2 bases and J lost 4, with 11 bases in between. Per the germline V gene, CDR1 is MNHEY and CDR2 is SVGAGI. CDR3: CASSYARAGYGYTF. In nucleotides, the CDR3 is TGTGCCAGCAGTTACGCCAGGGCAGGCTATGGCTACACCTTC.

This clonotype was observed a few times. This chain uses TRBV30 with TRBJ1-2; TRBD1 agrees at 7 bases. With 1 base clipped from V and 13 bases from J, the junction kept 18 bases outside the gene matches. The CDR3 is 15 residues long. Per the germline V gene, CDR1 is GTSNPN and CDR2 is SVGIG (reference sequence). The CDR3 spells CAWSGVDREGSWCTF. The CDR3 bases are TGTGCCTGGAGTGGAGTAGACAGGGAAGGTTCGTGGTGCACCTTC.

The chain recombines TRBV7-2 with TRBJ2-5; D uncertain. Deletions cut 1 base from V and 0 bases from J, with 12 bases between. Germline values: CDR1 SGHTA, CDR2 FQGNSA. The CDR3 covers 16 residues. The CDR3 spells CASSLVWAWYQETQYF. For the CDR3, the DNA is TGTGCCAGCAGCTTAGTTTGGGCATGGTACCAAGAGACCCAGTACTTC.

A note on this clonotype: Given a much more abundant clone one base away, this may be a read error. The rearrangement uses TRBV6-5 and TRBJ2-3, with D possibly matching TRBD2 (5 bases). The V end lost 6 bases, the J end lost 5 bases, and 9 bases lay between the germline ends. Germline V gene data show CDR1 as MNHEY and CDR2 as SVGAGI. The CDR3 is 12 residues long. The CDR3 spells CASSTGEDTQYF. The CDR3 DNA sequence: TGTGCCAGCAGCACCGGGGAAGATACGCAGTATTTT.

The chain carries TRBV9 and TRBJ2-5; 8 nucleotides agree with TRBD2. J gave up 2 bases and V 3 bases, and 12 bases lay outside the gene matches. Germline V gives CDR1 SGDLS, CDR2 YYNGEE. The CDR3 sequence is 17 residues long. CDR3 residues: CASSASLAGGPQETQYF. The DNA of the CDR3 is TGTGCCAGCAGCGCCTCACTGGCGGGGGGCCCTCAAGAGACCCAGTACTTC. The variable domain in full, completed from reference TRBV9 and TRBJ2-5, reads DSGVTQTPKHLITATGQRVTLRCSPRSGDLSVYWYQQSLDQGLQFLIQYYNGEERAKGNILERFSAQQFPDLHSELNLSSLELGDSALYFCASSASLAGGPQETQYFGPGTRLLVL.

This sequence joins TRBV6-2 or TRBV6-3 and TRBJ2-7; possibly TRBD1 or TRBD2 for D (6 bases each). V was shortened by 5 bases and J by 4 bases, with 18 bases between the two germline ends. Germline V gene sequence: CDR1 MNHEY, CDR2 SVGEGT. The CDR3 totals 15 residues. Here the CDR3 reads CASSPGGGTGYEQYF. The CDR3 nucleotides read TGTGCCAGCAGTCCCGGAGGGGGTACAGGGTACGAGCAGTACTTC.

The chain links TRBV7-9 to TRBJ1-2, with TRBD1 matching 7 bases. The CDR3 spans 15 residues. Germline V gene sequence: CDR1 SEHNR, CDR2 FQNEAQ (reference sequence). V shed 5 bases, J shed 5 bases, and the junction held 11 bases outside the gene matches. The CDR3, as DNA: TGTGCCAGCAGCAACCGACAGGGAAGCCAGTATGGCTACACCTTC. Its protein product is CASSNRQGSQYGYTF.

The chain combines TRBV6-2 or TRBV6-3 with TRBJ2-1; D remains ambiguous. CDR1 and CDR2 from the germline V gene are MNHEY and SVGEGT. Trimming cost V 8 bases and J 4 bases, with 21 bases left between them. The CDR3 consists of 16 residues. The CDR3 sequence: CASSNPAPRPYNEQFF. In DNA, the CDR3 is TGTGCCAGCTCAAACCCGGCACCGAGACCGTACAATGAGCAGTTCTTC.